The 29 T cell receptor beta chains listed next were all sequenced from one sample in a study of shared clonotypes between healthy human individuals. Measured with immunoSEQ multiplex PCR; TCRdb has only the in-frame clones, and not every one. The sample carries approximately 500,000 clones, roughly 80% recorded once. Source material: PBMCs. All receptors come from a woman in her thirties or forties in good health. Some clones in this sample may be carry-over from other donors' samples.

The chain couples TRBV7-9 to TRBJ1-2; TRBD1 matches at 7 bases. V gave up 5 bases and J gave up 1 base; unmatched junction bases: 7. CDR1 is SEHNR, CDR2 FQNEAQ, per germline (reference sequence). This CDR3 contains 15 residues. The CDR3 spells CASSPTGDLNYGYTF. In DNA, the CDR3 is TGTGCCAGCAGCCCAACAGGGGATCTTAACTATGGCTACACCTTC.

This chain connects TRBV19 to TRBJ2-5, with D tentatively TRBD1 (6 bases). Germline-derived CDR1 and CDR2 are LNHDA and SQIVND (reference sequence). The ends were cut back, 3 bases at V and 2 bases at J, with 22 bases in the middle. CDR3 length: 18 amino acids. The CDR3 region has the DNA TGTGCCAGTAGTATTTTCCCTCCGGCAGGGGTCATACAAGAGACCCAGTACTTC. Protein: CASSIFPPAGVIQETQYF.

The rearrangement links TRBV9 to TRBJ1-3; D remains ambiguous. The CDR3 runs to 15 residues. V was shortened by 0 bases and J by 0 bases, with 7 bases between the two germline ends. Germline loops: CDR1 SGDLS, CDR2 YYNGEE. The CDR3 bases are TGTGCCAGCAGCGTAGACGGCAGCTCTGGAAACACCATATATTTT. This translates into CASSVDGSSGNTIYF.

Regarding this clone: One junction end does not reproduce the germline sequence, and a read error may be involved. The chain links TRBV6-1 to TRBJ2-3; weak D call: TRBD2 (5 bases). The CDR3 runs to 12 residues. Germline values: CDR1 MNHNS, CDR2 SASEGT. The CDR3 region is CASSETLEAVFF. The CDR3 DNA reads TGTGCCAGCAGTGAAACCCTGGAAGCGGTCTTTTTT.

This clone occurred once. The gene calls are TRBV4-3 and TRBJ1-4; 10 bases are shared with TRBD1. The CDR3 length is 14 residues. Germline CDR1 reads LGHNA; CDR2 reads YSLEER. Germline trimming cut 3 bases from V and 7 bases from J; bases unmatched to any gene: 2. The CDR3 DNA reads TGCGCCAGCAGCCACGACAGGGGGCGTGAAAAACTGTTTTTT. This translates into CASSHDRGREKLFF.

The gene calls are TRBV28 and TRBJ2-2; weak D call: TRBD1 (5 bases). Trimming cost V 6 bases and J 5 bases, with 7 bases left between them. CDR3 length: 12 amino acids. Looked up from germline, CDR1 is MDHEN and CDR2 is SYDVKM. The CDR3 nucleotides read TGTGCCAGCAGGACAGTTACCGGGGAGCTGTTTTTT. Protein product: CASRTVTGELFF. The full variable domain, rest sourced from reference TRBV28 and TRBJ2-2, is DVKVTQSSRYLVKRTGEKVFLECVQDMDHENMFWYRQDPGLGLRLIYFSYDVKMKEKGDIPEGYSVSREKKERFSLILESASTNQTSMYLCASRTVTGELFFGEGSRLTVL.

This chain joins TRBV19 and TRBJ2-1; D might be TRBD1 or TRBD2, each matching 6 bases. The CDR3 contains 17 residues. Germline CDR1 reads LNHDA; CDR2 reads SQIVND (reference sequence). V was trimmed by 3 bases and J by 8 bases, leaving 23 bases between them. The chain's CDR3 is CASSMGGGTPGRDEQFF. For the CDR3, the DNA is TGTGCCAGTAGTATGGGGGGCGGGACCCCCGGTAGGGATGAGCAGTTCTTC.

The CDR3 DNA reads as TGTGCCAGCAGTGAAGGATGGCAGGGCTATGGCTACACCTTC. Its protein is CASSEGWQGYGYTF. The rearrangement links TRBV2 to TRBJ1-2, with D possibly matching TRBD1 (5 bases). The V and J ends lost 1 base and 4 bases respectively, with 10 bases between them. This CDR3 is 14 amino acids long. Germline lookup yields CDR1 SNHLY and CDR2 FYNNEI.

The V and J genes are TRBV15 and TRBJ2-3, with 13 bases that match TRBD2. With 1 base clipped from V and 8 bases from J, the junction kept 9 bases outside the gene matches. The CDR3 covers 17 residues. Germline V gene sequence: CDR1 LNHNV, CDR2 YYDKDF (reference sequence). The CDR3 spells CATSRGTSGSRMSTQYF. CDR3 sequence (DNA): TGTGCCACCAGCAGAGGGACTAGCGGGAGTCGGATGTCTACGCAGTATTTT.

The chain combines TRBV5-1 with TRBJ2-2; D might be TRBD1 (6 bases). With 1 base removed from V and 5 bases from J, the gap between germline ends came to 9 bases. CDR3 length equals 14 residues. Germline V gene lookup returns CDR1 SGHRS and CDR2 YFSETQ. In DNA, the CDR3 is TGCGCCAGCAGCTTGCCAGGGGAAACCGGGGAGCTGTTTTTT. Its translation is CASSLPGETGELFF. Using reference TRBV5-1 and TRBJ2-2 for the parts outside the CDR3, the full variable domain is KAGVTQTPRYLIKTRGQQVTLSCSPISGHRSVSWYQQTPGQGLQFLFEYFSETQRNKGNFPGRFSGRQFSNSRSEMNVSTLELGDSALYLCASSLPGETGELFFGEGSRLTVL.

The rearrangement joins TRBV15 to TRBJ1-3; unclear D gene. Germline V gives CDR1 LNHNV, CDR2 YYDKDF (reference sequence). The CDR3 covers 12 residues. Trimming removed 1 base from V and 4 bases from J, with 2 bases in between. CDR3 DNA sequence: TGTGCCACCAGCAGAGCCGGAAACACCATATATTTT. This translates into CATSRAGNTIYF.

The CDR3 is CASSKATTNYNEQFF. The CDR3 nucleotides are TGTGCCAGTAGTAAGGCTACCACCAACTACAATGAGCAGTTCTTC. The chain is built from TRBV19 and TRBJ2-1; D remains ambiguous. CDR1 and CDR2 from the germline V gene are LNHDA and SQIVND (reference sequence). CDR3 size: 15 residues. V was trimmed by 4 bases and J by 3 bases, leaving 13 bases between them. The whole variable domain, remainder taken from reference TRBV19 and TRBJ2-1, is DGGITQSPKYLFRKEGQNVTLSCEQNLNHDAMYWYRQDPGQGLRLIYYSQIVNDFQKGDIAEGYSVSREKKESFPLTVTSAQKNPTAFYLCASSKATTNYNEQFFGPGTRLTVL.

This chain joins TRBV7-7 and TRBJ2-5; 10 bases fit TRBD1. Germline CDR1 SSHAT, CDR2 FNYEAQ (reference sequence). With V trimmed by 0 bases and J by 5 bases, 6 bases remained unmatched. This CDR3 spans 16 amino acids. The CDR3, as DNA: TGTGCCAGCAGCTTAGCGTGGGACAGGGGTGTCGAGACCCAGTACTTC. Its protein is CASSLAWDRGVETQYF.

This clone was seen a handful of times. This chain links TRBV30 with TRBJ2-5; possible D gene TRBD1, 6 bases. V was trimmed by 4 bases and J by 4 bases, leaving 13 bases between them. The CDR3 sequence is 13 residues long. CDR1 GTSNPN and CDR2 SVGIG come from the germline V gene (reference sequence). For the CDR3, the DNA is TGTGCCTGGACCAAAGGGGGAGCAGAGACCCAGTACTTC. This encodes CAWTKGGAETQYF. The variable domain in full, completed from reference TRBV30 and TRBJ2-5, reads SQTIHQWPATLVQPVGSPLSLECTVEGTSNPNLYWYRQAAGRGLQLLFYSVGIGQISSEVPQNLSASRPQDRQFILSSKKLLLSDSGFYLCAWTKGGAETQYFGPGTRLLVL.

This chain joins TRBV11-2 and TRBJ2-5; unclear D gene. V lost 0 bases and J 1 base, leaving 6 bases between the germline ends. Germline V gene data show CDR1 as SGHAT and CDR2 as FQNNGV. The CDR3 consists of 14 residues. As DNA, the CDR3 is TGTGCCAGCAGCTTAGACGCTTTCCAAGAGACCCAGTACTTC. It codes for CASSLDAFQETQYF.

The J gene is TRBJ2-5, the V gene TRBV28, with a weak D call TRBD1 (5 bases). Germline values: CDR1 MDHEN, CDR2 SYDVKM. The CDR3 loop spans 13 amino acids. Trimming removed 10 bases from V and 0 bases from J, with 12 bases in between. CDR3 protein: CATKDRNQETQYF. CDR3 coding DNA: TGTGCCACCAAAGACAGAAACCAAGAGACCCAGTACTTC.

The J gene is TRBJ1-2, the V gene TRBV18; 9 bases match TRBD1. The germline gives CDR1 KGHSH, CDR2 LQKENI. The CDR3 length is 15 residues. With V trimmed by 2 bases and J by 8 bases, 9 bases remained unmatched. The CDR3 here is CASSPSGTGPGGYTF. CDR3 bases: TGTGCCAGCTCACCATCCGGGACAGGGCCGGGGGGCTACACCTTC.

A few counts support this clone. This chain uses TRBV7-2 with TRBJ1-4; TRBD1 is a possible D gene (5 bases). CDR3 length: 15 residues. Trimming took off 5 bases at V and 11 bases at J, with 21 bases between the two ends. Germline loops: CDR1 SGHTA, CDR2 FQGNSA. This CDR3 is CASSPRRQGLGKLFF. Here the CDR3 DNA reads TGTGCCAGCAGCCCCCGGCGGCAGGGCCTAGGGAAACTGTTTTTT.

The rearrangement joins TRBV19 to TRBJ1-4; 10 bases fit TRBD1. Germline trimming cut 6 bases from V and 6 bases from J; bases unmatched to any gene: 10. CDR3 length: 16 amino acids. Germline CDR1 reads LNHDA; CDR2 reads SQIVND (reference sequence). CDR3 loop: CASRAGTGDFDEKLFF. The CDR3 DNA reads TGTGCCAGTAGGGCCGGGACAGGGGACTTCGATGAAAAACTGTTTTTT.

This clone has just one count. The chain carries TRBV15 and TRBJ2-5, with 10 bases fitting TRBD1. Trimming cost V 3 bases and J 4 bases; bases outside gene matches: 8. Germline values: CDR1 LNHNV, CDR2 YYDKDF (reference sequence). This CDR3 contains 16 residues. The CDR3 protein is CATSSPSWTGGETQYF. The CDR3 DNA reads TGTGCCACCAGCAGCCCTTCTTGGACAGGGGGAGAGACCCAGTACTTC.

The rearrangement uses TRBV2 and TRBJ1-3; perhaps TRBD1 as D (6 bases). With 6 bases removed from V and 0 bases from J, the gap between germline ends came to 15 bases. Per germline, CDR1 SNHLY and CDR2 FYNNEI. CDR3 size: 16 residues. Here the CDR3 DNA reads TGTGCCAGCAGCAGGACAGTTTCCCTCTCTGGAAACACCATATATTTT. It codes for CASSRTVSLSGNTIYF.

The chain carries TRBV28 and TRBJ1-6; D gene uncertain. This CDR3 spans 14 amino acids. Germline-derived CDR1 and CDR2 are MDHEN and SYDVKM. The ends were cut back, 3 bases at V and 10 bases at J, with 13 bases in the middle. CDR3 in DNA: TGTGCCAGCAGTTTTTACAGCCGCCCGTCACCCCTCCACTTT. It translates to CASSFYSRPSPLHF.

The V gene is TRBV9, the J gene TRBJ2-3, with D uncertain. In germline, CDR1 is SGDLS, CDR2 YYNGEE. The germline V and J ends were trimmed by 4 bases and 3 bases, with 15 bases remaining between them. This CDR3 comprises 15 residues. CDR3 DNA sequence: TGTGCCAGCAGCCCACGGACCGCTACAACAGATACGCAGTATTTT. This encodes CASSPRTATTDTQYF.

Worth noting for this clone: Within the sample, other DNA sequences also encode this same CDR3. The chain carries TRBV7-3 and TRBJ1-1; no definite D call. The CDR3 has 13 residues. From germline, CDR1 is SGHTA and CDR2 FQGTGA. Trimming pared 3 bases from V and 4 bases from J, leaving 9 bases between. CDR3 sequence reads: CASSFDGSTEAFF. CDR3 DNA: TGTGCCAGCAGCTTTGATGGTTCCACTGAAGCTTTCTTT.

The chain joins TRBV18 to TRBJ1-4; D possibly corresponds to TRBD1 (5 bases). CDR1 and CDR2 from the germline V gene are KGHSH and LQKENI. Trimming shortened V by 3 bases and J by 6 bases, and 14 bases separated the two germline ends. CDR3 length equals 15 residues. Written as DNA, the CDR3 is TGTGCCAGCTCACCTACTCGGGGCTTGGATGAAAAACTGTTTTTT. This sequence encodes CASSPTRGLDEKLFF.

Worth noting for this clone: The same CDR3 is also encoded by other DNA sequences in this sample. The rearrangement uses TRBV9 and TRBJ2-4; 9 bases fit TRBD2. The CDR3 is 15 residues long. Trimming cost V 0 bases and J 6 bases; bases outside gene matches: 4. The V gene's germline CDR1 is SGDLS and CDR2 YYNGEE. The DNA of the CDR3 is TGTGCCAGCAGCGTAGGGCTAGCGGGATTAAACATTCAGTACTTC. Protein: CASSVGLAGLNIQYF.

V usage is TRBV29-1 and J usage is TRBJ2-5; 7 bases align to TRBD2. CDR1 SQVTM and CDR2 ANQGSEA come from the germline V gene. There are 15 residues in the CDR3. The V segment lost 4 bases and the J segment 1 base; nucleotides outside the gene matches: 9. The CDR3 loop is CSVVGGSGGQETQYF. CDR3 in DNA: TGCAGCGTTGTTGGCGGGAGCGGCGGCCAAGAGACCCAGTACTTC.

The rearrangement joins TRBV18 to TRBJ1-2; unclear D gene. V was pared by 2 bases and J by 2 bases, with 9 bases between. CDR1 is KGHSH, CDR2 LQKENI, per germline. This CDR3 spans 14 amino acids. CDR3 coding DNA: TGTGCCAGCTCACCAGAGCAGGAAAACTATGGCTACACCTTC. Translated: CASSPEQENYGYTF.

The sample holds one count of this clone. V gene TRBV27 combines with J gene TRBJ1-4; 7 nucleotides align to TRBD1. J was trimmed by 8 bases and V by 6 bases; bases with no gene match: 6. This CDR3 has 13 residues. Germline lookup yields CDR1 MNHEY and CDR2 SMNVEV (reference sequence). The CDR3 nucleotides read TGTGCCAGCAGCAGACAGGGTGAGGAAAAACTGTTTTTT. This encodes CASSRQGEEKLFF.